The 23 T cell receptor beta chains presented below share a single source sample, sequenced in a study of cytomegalovirus exposure and HLA in healthy donors. Researchers ran the PCR with 60 Vbeta and 13 Jbeta primers. The assay was immunoSEQ multiplex PCR, and TCRdb's table has in-frame clones only and misses some. The sample has about 39,000 clones, and its top ten clones hold 3% to 4.5%. Sequenced sample: PBMCs. The receptors here all came from a male donor in good health and CMV-seronegative.

The chain carries TRBV28 and TRBJ1-5, with D possibly being TRBD1 (6 bases). V was trimmed by 5 bases and J by 4 bases, leaving 18 bases between them. CDR3 length: 16 residues. Per germline, CDR1 MDHEN and CDR2 SYDVKM. CDR3 residues: CASSPLDSLANQPQHF. The CDR3 DNA is TGTGCCAGCAGTCCCCTGGACAGTTTGGCAAATCAGCCCCAGCATTTT.

V usage is TRBV19 and J usage is TRBJ2-2; the D gene is possibly TRBD2 (6 bases). Germline CDR1 LNHDA, CDR2 SQIVND (reference sequence). The length of the CDR3 is 16 residues. The ends were cut back, 9 bases at V and 2 bases at J, with 19 bases in the middle. The CDR3 DNA sequence: TGTGCCAGCAGGAGGAAGGGGACTTTAAACACCGGGGAGCTGTTTTTT. Protein: CASRRKGTLNTGELFF.

The chain carries TRBV5-4 and TRBJ2-5; tentatively, D is TRBD1 (5 bases). CDR1 is SGHNT, CDR2 YYREEE, per germline (reference sequence). The CDR3 has 14 amino acids. V was shortened by 4 bases and J by 2 bases, with 12 bases between the two germline ends. CDR3 bases: TGTGCCAGCAGCCTATACAGGAAACAAGAGACCCAGTACTTC. This translates into CASSLYRKQETQYF. Full variable domain (remainder filled in from reference TRBV5-4 and TRBJ2-5): ETGVTQSPTHLIKTRGQQVTLRCSSQSGHNTVSWYQQALGQGPQFIFQYYREEENGRGNFPPRFSGLQFPNYSSELNVNALELDDSALYLCASSLYRKQETQYFGPGTRLLVL.

The chain uses TRBV19 and TRBJ1-6; D possibly corresponds to TRBD1 (6 bases). Germline V gene lookup returns CDR1 LNHDA and CDR2 SQIVND (reference sequence). Trimming left V 6 bases short and J 10 bases short, with 13 bases between. The CDR3 is 13 residues long. Here the CDR3 DNA reads TGTGCCAGTAGGGGGCAGGGGTACTCACCCCTCCACTTT. Its protein is CASRGQGYSPLHF.

The rearrangement links TRBV18 to TRBJ2-6; perhaps TRBD1 as D (5 bases). The CDR3 is 18 residues long. V lost 1 base, J lost 0 bases, and 13 bases lay in between. Per germline, CDR1 KGHSH and CDR2 LQKENI. CDR3 in amino acids: CASSPRQSLHSGANVLTF. In nucleotides, the CDR3 is TGTGCCAGCTCACCACGACAGTCCCTCCACTCTGGGGCCAACGTCCTGACTTTC.

This rearrangement joins TRBV18 to TRBJ1-4; D remains unclear. Between the trimmed V and J ends, which lost 3 bases and 9 bases, there was a span of 5 bases. Germline V gives CDR1 KGHSH, CDR2 LQKENI. The length of the CDR3 is 11 residues. CDR3 in DNA: TGTGCCAGCTCACCCGAGCAAAAACTGTTTTTT. Its translation: CASSPEQKLFF.

DNA for the CDR3: TGTGCCAGCTCACCGGTCAAAGGGGGAAATGGAAATCAGCCCCAGCATTTT. Its translation is CASSPVKGGNGNQPQHF. The chain links TRBV18 to TRBJ1-5, with D maybe TRBD1 (6 bases). The V end lost 3 bases, the J end lost 4 bases, and 19 bases lay between the germline ends. This CDR3 spans 17 amino acids. Per germline, CDR1 KGHSH and CDR2 LQKENI.

J is TRBJ1-6 and V is TRBV6-5; 7 bases match TRBD1. V dropped 3 bases and J dropped 6; count of bases not matched to a gene: 2. The CDR3 covers 14 residues. CDR1 is MNHEY and CDR2 is SVGAGI in the germline V gene. The CDR3 bases are TGTGCCAGCAGTTATGAGGGGGCTAATTCACCCCTCCACTTT. Amino acid sequence: CASSYEGANSPLHF.

J is TRBJ1-2 and V is TRBV15, with D perhaps TRBD1 (6 bases). CDR3 length equals 18 residues. Germline values: CDR1 LNHNV, CDR2 YYDKDF (reference sequence). Between the trimmed V and J ends, which lost 5 bases and 1 base, there was a span of 23 bases. The CDR3 coding sequence is TGTGCCACCAGCGGCGCAATCTTCCGGGACACAAATAACTATGGCTACACCTTC. Translation: CATSGAIFRDTNNYGYTF.

The V and J genes are TRBV19 and TRBJ1-2; D might be TRBD1 (6 bases). The CDR3 contains 12 residues. V lost 7 bases and J 4 bases, leaving 10 bases between the germline ends. Germline values: CDR1 LNHDA, CDR2 SQIVND (reference sequence). CDR3 DNA: TGTGCCAGTACAGGGGACGGCTATGGCTACACCTTC. As protein: CASTGDGYGYTF.

This rearrangement joins TRBV4-1 to TRBJ2-1, with D perhaps matching TRBD2 (6 bases). Deletions cut 1 base from V and 4 bases from J, with 17 bases between. Looked up from germline, CDR1 is MGHRA and CDR2 is YSYEKL. The CDR3 extends over 17 amino acids. The CDR3 loop reads CASSQGDGGRRYNEQFF. The CDR3 DNA follows: TGCGCCAGCAGCCAAGGGGACGGGGGACGCCGTTACAATGAGCAGTTCTTC.

The gene calls are TRBV19 and TRBJ2-5; TRBD1 matches 7 bases. Germline CDR1 LNHDA, CDR2 SQIVND (reference sequence). The CDR3 is 13 amino acids. The V and J ends lost 4 bases and 4 bases, in that order; junction bases with no gene match: 3. CDR3: CASSRWDRETQYF. Written as DNA, the CDR3 is TGTGCCAGTAGTAGGTGGGACAGAGAGACCCAGTACTTC.

The chain is built from TRBV9 and TRBJ1-2; D is unresolved. Between the trimmed V and J ends, which lost 4 bases and 6 bases, there was a span of 19 bases. This CDR3 is 15 amino acids long. Germline V gene data show CDR1 as SGDLS and CDR2 as YYNGEE. As DNA, the CDR3 is TGTGCCAGCAGCCCCAATAGAACCCCCTCGGATGGCTACACCTTC. Translating it yields CASSPNRTPSDGYTF.

The chain joins TRBV7-6 to TRBJ2-5, with 8 bases that match TRBD2. This CDR3 has 14 amino acids. V shed 5 bases, J shed 5 bases, and the junction held 7 bases outside the gene matches. CDR1 is SGHVS and CDR2 is FNYEAQ in the germline V gene. The CDR3 nucleotides read TGTGCCAGCAGCCCGGGGGGGGTTGGGGAGACCCAGTACTTC. It yields the protein CASSPGGVGETQYF.

This CDR3 reads CASSANYGYTF. The CDR3 DNA reads TGTGCCAGCAGTGCGAACTATGGCTACACCTTC. The V and J genes are TRBV6-5 and TRBJ1-2; the D is unclear. CDR1 is MNHEY and CDR2 is SVGAGI in the germline V gene. V lost 5 bases to trimming and J lost 2 bases, with 3 bases between them. The CDR3 extends over 11 amino acids.

The chain links TRBV7-2 to TRBJ2-5, with 9 nucleotides matching TRBD1. Germline lookup yields CDR1 SGHTA and CDR2 FQGNSA. This CDR3 is 15 amino acids long. V trimming: 6 bases; J trimming: 2 bases; junction bases outside the gene matches: 7. In DNA, the CDR3 is TGTGCCAGCAGGGACAGGGGATTAGGGCAAGAGACCCAGTACTTC. It encodes CASRDRGLGQETQYF.

This chain joins TRBV30 and TRBJ2-1; 9 bases fit TRBD2. Germline-derived CDR1 and CDR2 are GTSNPN and SVGIG (reference sequence). This CDR3 has 15 amino acids. Trimming took 2 bases from V and 4 from J; bases not matched to a gene: 6. The CDR3, as DNA: TGTGCCTGGAGTAACCTAGCGGGACCGTACAATGAGCAGTTCTTC. Translated, it gives CAWSNLAGPYNEQFF.

The rearrangement links TRBV7-9 to TRBJ2-1; D unclear. The CDR3 is made up of 15 amino acids. Looked up from germline, CDR1 is SEHNR and CDR2 is FQNEAQ (reference sequence). V was clipped by 5 bases and J by 0 bases, with 11 bases between them. As DNA, the CDR3 is TGTGCCAGCAGCCCCAGGCTTAGCTCCTACAATGAGCAGTTCTTC. Its translation is CASSPRLSSYNEQFF.

The gene calls are TRBV2 and TRBJ1-3; D ambiguous. This CDR3 has 15 amino acids. Germline V gene lookup returns CDR1 SNHLY and CDR2 FYNNEI. The V end lost 8 bases, the J end lost 0 bases, and 14 bases lay between the germline ends. This CDR3 reads CASRGTPLSGNTIYF. The CDR3 DNA follows: TGTGCCAGCCGGGGTACTCCACTCTCTGGAAACACCATATATTTT.

In nucleotides, the CDR3 is TGTGCCAGCAGCTTAACAGGGATTTTAGGCGAGCAGTACTTC. Its protein is CASSLTGILGEQYF. V and J are TRBV7-6 and TRBJ2-7; a possible D gene is TRBD1 (6 bases). In germline, CDR1 is SGHVS, CDR2 FNYEAQ. V was trimmed by 2 bases and J by 6 bases, leaving 14 bases between them. The CDR3 is made up of 14 amino acids.

The chain carries TRBV6-1 and TRBJ2-2; no reliable D call. The germline CDR1 and CDR2 sequences are MNHNS and SASEGT. This CDR3 spans 13 amino acids. V shed 5 bases and J shed 0 bases, with 4 bases lying between them. The CDR3 sequence: CASSSPNTGELFF. CDR3 coding DNA: TGTGCCAGCAGTAGCCCGAACACCGGGGAGCTGTTTTTT.

The rearrangement joins TRBV28 to TRBJ1-2; D is ambiguous. CDR3 length: 13 residues. CDR1 is MDHEN and CDR2 is SYDVKM in the germline V gene. V gave up 3 bases and J gave up 6 bases, with 11 bases separating them. The CDR3 loop is CASSLGRENGYTF. The DNA for the CDR3 is TGTGCCAGCAGTTTGGGTAGGGAGAATGGCTACACCTTC.

CDR3 in amino acids: CASSEGTRFIEQFF. CDR3 nucleotide sequence: TGTGCCAGCAGTGAGGGGACTAGATTTATTGAGCAGTTCTTC. The chain links TRBV6-5 to TRBJ2-1; 8 bases map to TRBD2. CDR3 length equals 14 residues. In germline, CDR1 is MNHEY, CDR2 SVGAGI. Losses at the gene ends were 5 bases for V and 9 bases for J; bases not matched to a gene: 9.